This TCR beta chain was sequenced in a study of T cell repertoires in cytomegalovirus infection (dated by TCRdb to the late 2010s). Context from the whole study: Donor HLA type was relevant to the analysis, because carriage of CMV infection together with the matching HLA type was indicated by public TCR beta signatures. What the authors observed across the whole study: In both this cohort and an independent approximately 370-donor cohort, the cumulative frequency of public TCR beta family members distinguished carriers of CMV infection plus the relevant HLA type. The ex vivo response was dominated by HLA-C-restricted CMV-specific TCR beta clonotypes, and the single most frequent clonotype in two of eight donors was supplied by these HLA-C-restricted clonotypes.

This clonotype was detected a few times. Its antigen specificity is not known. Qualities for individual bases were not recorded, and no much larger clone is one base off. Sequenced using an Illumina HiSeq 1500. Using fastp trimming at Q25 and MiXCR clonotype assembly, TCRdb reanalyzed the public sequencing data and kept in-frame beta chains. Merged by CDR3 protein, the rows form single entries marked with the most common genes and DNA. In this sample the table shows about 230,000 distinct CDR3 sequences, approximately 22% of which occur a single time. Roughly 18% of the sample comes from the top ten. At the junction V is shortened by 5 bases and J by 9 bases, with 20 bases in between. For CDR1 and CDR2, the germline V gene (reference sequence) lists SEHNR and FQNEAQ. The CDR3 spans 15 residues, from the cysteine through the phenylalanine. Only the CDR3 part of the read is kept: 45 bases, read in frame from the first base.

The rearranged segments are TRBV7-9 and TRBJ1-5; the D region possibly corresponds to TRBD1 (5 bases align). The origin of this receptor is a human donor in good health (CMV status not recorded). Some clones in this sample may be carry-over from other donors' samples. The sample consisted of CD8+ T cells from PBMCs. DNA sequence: TGTGCCAGCAGCCCCGAAGGGTCATCTGGGGGGCCCCAGCATTTT. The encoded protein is CASSPEGSSGGPQHF.